This TCR beta chain was retrieved from a study of blood T cell repertoires in COVID-19. Measured with immunoSEQ multiplex PCR; TCRdb has only the in-frame clones, and not every one. The sample yields some 90,000 clones, 80% seen once. V trimming: 0 bases; J trimming: 0 bases; junction bases outside the gene matches: 2. The CDR3 extends over 17 amino acids. Germline CDR1 reads LNHNV; CDR2 reads YYDKDF (reference sequence). The V and J genes are TRBV15 and TRBJ2-2, with TRBD1 matching over 9 bases. The origin of this receptor is a woman in her sixties or seventies with acute or convalescent COVID-19. Sequenced sample: peripheral blood. The CDR3 protein is CATSRERTGANTGELFF. CDR3 coding DNA: TGTGCCACCAGCAGAGAGAGGACAGGGGCGAACACCGGGGAGCTGTTTTTT.